Sequencing of this T cell receptor beta chain was carried out in a study of blood T cell repertoires in COVID-19 (dated by TCRdb to the early 2020s). Context from the whole study: Samples from collaborators originated in the United States, Italy and Spain and spanned both the acute and convalescent phases of COVID-19. The samples were drawn from two sources: the first 160 participants of the ongoing ImmuneRACE study, and 950 to 1,500 subjects contributed by 6 global collaborators. Where HLA class I and class II types were available, the types were taken from metadata supplied by the sample provider, not from assay-based typing. A freely available public database, intended as a resource for researchers studying the immune response to SARS-CoV-2, is where the repertoires were released. The sample metadata nearly always contained a de-identified subject ID, COVID-19 status, age in years and sex. The prospective study material was composed of cDNA or gDNA derived from T cells, B-cell-depleted T cells, or PBMCs. Subjects who had been exposed to COVID-19, were actively infected with it, or had recovered from it provided the deeply sampled blood TCRbeta repertoires that made up the dataset. Results and caveats for the whole study, not just this receptor: The amount of clinical and demographic metadata varied by source and participant and was provided uncurated.

The CDR3 sequence holds 16 residues, the cysteine and phenylalanine included. The sequence is cut down to CDR3 DNA, 48 bases in frame from base 1. TCRbeta CDR3 regions were amplified from genomic DNA using the immunoSEQ Assay, a bias-controlled multiplex PCR. Under the source paper's analysis protocol: The number of nucleated cells in each sample was estimated from the amplification of reference gene primers within the assay. To quantify the absolute abundance of each unique TCRbeta CDR3 rearrangement, sequence reads were collapsed and filtered. For each sample, productive Simpson clonality was calculated by taking the square root of Simpson's diversity index across productive rearrangements. TCRdb obtained this table from immuneACCESS and retained in-frame rearrangements with V and J assigned. These tables miss some clones; where compared with another copy, unresolved V genes account for less than half of the shortfall, and the remainder is unexplained. The V and J calls and the clone size are those of that table, but D and trimming were determined from the DNA. The sample profile shows around 100,000 clones; around 80% of them were found once. The top ten clones comprise approximately 9.6% of the sample.

With respect to this clone: It has no known antigen specificity. No qualities accompany the bases; no much larger clone lies one base away.

Each collaborating institution followed its own protocols to collect whole blood in K2EDTA tubes. For TCRbeta analysis, collaborators shipped samples in one of three forms: frozen whole blood, isolated PBMCs, or DNA extracted from either of those sample types. The V gene is TRBV21-1 and the J gene is TRBJ1-2; the table gives TRBD1 as D, unverified against the DNA. TRBV21-1 is a pseudogene. Sequencing was done on a sample of peripheral blood. The sequence was collected from a man in his fifties or sixties with active or convalescent COVID-19. The base sequence is TGTGCCAGCACCCCCCCGGTCCGACAGGTGAAGTATGGCTACACCTTC. This gives the protein CASTPPVRQVKYGYTF.